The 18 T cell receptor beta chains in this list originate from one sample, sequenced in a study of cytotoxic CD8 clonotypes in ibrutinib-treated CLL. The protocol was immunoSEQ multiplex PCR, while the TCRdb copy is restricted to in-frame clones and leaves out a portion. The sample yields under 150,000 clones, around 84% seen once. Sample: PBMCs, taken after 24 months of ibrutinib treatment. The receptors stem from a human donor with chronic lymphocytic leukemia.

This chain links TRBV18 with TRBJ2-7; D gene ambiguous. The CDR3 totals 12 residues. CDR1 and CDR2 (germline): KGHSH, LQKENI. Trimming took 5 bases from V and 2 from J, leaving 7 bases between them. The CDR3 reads CASSSIPYEQYF. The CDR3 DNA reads TGTGCCAGCTCAAGCATTCCCTACGAGCAGTACTTC.

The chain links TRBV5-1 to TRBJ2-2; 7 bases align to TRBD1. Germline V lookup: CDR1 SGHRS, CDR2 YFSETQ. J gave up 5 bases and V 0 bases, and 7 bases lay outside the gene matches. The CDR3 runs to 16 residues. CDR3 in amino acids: CASSLGRGLLTGELFF. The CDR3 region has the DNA TGCGCCAGCAGCTTGGGTAGGGGGCTGCTTACCGGGGAGCTGTTTTTT. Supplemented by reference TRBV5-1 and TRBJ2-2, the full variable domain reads KAGVTQTPRYLIKTRGQQVTLSCSPISGHRSVSWYQQTPGQGLQFLFEYFSETQRNKGNFPGRFSGRQFSNSRSEMNVSTLELGDSALYLCASSLGRGLLTGELFFGEGSRLTVL.

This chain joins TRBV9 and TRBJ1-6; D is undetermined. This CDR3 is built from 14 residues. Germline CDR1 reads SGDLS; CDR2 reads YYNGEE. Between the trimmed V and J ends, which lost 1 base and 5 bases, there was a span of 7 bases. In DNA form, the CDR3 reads TGTGCCAGCAGCGTAACCGGTAATAATTCACCCCTCCACTTT. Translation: CASSVTGNNSPLHF.

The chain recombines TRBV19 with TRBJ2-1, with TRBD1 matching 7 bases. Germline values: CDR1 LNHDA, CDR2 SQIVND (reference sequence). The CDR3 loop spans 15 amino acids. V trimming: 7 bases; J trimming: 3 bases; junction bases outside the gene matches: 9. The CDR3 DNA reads TGTGCCAGTAAGAGGGGGCGTAGCCTCTACAATGAGCAGTTCTTC. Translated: CASKRGRSLYNEQFF.

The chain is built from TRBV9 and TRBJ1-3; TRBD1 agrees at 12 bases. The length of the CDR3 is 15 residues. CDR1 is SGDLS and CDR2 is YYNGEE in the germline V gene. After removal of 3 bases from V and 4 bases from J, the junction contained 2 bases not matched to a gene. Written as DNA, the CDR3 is TGTGCCAGCAGCGGAGGGACAGGGGGCGGAAACACCATATATTTT. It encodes CASSGGTGGGNTIYF.

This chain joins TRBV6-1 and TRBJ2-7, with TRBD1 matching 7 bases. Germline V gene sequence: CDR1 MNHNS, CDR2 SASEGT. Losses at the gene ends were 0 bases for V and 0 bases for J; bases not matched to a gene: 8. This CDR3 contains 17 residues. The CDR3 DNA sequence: TGTGCCAGCAGTGAAGCCTTACGGACAGGTAACTCCTACGAGCAGTACTTC. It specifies CASSEALRTGNSYEQYF.

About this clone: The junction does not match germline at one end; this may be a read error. CDR3 region: CATQNRGRPNEKLLF. As DNA, the CDR3 is TGTGCCACCCAAAATCGGGGGCGTCCTAATGAAAAACTGCTTTTT. The rearrangement links TRBV19 to TRBJ1-4; TRBD1 might be the D (6 bases). Germline CDR1 and CDR2: LNHDA and SQIVND (reference sequence). This CDR3 spans 15 amino acids.

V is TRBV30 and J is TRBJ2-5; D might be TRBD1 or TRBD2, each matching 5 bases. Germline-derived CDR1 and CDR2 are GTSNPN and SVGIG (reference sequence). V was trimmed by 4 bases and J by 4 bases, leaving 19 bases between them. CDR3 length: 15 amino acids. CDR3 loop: CAWTEGASPTETQYF. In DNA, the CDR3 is TGTGCCTGGACGGAAGGGGCTAGCCCCACAGAGACCCAGTACTTC.

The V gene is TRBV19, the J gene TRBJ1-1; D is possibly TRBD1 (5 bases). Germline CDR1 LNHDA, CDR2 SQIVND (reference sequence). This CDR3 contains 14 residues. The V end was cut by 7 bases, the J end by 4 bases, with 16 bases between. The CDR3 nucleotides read TGTGCCAGTACCGAGACCAGGGTGGGCACTGAAGCTTTCTTT. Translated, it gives CASTETRVGTEAFF.

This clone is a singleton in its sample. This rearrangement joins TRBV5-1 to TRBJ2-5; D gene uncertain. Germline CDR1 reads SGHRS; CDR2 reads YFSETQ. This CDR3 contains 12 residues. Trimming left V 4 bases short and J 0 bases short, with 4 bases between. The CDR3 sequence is CASSPDQETQYF. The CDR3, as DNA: TGCGCCAGCAGCCCGGACCAAGAGACCCAGTACTTC.

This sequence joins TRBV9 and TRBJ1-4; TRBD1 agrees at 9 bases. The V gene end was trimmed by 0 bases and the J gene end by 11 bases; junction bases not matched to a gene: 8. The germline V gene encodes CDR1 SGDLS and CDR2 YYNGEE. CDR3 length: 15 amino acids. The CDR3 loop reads CASSVDGDRADKLFF. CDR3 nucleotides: TGTGCCAGCAGCGTAGACGGGGACAGGGCTGACAAACTGTTTTTT.

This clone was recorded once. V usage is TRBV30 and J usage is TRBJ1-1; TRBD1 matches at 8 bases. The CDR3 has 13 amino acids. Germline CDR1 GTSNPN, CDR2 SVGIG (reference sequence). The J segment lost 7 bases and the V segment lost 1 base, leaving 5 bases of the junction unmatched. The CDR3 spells CAWSGQGAGEAFF. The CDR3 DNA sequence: TGTGCCTGGAGTGGGCAGGGGGCAGGTGAAGCTTTCTTT.

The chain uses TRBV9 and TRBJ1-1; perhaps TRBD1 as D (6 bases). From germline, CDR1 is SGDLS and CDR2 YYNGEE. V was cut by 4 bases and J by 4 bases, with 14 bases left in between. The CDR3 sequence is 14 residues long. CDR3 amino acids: CASSLMGGGTEAFF. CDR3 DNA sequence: TGTGCCAGCAGCCTCATGGGGGGCGGCACTGAAGCTTTCTTT.

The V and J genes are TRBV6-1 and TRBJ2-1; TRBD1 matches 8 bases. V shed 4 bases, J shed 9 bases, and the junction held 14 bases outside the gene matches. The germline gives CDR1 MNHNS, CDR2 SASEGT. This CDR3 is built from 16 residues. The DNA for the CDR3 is TGTGCCAGCAGTGCAAAGCCAGGGGGCGTAAAGGGTGAGCAGTTCTTC. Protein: CASSAKPGGVKGEQFF.

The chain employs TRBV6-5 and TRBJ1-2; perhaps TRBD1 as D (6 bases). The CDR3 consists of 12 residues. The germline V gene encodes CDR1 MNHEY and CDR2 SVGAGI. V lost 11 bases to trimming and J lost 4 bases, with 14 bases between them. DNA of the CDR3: TGTGCCGTCGAGGGGGGACTCTATGGCTACACCTTC. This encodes CAVEGGLYGYTF.

The CDR3 loop is CASSLLQTNNEQFF. For the CDR3, the DNA is TGCGCCAGCAGCTTATTACAGACCAACAATGAGCAGTTCTTC. V and J are TRBV5-1 and TRBJ2-1; D unclear. This CDR3 contains 14 residues. Germline values: CDR1 SGHRS, CDR2 YFSETQ. V was shortened by 2 bases and J by 5 bases, with 11 bases between the two germline ends.

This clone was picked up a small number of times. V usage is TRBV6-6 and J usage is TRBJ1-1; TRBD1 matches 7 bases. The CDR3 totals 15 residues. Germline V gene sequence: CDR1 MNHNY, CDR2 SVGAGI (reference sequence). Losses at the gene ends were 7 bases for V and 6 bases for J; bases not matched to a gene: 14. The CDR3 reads CASTWRAGGSSEAFF. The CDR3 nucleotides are TGTGCCAGCACCTGGCGGGCAGGGGGTTCTTCTGAAGCTTTCTTT.

The CDR3 loop reads CASSPIAVGSGANVLTF. The DNA of the CDR3 is TGTGCCAGCTCACCAATTGCTGTTGGGTCTGGGGCCAACGTCCTGACTTTC. V and J are TRBV18 and TRBJ2-6, with D unresolved. Trimming took off 2 bases at V and 1 base at J, with 12 bases between the two ends. The CDR3 is 17 residues long. The germline CDR1 and CDR2 sequences are KGHSH and LQKENI.